What follows is one T cell receptor beta chain and its context. What it binds is unknown. This entry belongs to a study of T cells in Graves' hyperthyroidism and ophthalmopathy. What was amplified from RNA transcripts were TCR beta CDR3 regions. HTBI primers drove first-round RT-PCR of the TCR CDR3. Each CDR3 protein gets one entry after TCRdb re-called the multiplex PCR reads with MiXCR. The data hold about 130,000 distinct CDR3 sequences, with around 20% observed a single time. The CDR3 is made up of 14 amino acids. Germline V gene lookup returns CDR1 MNHEY and CDR2 SMNVEV (reference sequence). The V end lost 5 bases, the J end lost 3 bases, and 11 bases lay between the germline ends. General study points: Ophthalmopathy was identified by the model a median about 6.8 months ahead of onset.

The sequenced sample was blood. The V call is TRBV27, the J call TRBJ2-1; TRBD2 might be the D (6 bases). The sequence was collected from a woman aged 50 to 60 with Graves' hyperthyroidism that later progressed to Graves' ophthalmopathy. The CDR3 DNA reads TGTGCCAGCAGTCCCCCGGGACTCTACAATGAGCAGTTCTTC. Translated: CASSPPGLYNEQFF.